The 5 T cell receptor beta chains presented below share a single source sample, sequenced in a study of CD4 T cell repertoires in COVID-19. Method: immunoSEQ multiplex PCR; TCRdb's copy keeps in-frame clones and lacks some. The data contain some 71,000 clones, about four fifths of them singletons. The sample was CD4+ T cells from peripheral blood, taken after recovery from COVID-19. All receptors come from a human donor who had COVID-19.

This chain connects TRBV10-1 to TRBJ2-1; 9 bases match TRBD1. The CDR3 sequence is 15 residues long. V lost 4 bases, J lost 4 bases, and 5 bases stayed unmatched. The germline V gene encodes CDR1 WNHNN and CDR2 SYGVQD (reference sequence). This CDR3 reads CASSADGTGYNEQFF. The CDR3 nucleotides read TGCGCCAGCAGTGCTGACGGGACAGGGTACAATGAGCAGTTCTTC.

The chain couples TRBV10-2 to TRBJ2-7; a possible D gene is TRBD2 (6 bases). Germline CDR1 is WSHSY and CDR2 is SAAADI. The CDR3 consists of 17 residues. The V end lost 5 bases, the J end lost 7 bases, and 27 bases lay between the germline ends. The CDR3 region has the DNA TGCGCCAGCAGTATCCAAACCCCCCGGACTAACCCCCGGGAGCAGTACTTC. Protein sequence: CASSIQTPRTNPREQYF.

The rearrangement uses TRBV10-3 and TRBJ2-1; TRBD2 agrees at 11 bases. In germline, CDR1 is ENHRY, CDR2 SYGVKD. The junction had 3 bases not matched to a gene; V was cut back by 10 bases and J by 7 bases. The CDR3 consists of 12 residues. CDR3 sequence: CATRLAGNEQFF. CDR3 in DNA: TGTGCCACACGACTAGCGGGGAATGAGCAGTTCTTC.

The chain has TRBV21-1 and TRBJ1-2. TRBV21-1 is listed as a pseudogene. CDR3 size: 16 residues. CDR3 DNA: TGTGCCAGCAGCAAAAAAGCCGGCGCCTTGACCCAGGGCTACACCTTC. This codes for CASSKKAGALTQGYTF.

V is TRBV5-4 and J is TRBJ2-1; perhaps D is TRBD1 or TRBD2 (5 bases each). Germline V gene data show CDR1 as SGHNT and CDR2 as YYREEE (reference sequence). V gave up 4 bases and J gave up 1 base, with 15 bases separating them. This CDR3 is built from 16 residues. The CDR3 DNA is TGTGCCAGCAGCCTAGGGACCCCAGGGTCCTACAATGAGCAGTTCTTC. This encodes CASSLGTPGSYNEQFF.